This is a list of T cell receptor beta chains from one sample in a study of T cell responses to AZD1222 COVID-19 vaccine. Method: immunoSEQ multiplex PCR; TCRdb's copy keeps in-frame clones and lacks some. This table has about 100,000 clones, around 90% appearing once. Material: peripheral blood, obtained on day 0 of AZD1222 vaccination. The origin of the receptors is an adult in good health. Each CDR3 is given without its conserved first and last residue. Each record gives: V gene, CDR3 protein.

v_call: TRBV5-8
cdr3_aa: ASRVDYGYT

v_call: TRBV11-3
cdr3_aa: ASSRGDRNTEAF

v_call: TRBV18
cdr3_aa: ASSPGAGGEVGYT

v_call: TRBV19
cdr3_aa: ASSTTSGSYEQY

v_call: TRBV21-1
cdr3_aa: ASSKGESGPMNTEAF

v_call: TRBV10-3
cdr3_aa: AIIGTSGRSYNEQF

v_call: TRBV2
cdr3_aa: ASSEVRQPNQPQH

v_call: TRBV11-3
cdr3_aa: ASGGISYNEQF

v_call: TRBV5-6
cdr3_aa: ASSSGGADTEAF

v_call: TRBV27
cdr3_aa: ASSFVLADNTGELF

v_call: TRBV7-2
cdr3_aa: ASMDRNSYEQY

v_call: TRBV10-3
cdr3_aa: AISESLGNQPQH

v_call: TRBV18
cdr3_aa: ASSPAGVSETQY

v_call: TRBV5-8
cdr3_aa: ASSSRDWNTEAF

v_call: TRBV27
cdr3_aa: ASSSGLAGGPSPF

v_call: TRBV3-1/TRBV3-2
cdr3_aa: ASSQDPGNTIY

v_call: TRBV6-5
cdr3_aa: ASSYSGTDNTEAF

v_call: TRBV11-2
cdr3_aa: ASSLLQETQY

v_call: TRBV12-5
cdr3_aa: ASGLERDLGGYGYT

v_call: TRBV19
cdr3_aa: ASSIGQGAAGANVLT

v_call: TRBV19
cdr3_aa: ASSIGLAVYEQY

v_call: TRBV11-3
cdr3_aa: ASVKGGATGELF

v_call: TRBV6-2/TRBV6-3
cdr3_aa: ASSYSIRGGNNEQF

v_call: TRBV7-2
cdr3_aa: ASSLASGNEQF

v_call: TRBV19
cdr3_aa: ASSIGPADLDGYT

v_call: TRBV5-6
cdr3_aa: ASSGGFRGNSPLH

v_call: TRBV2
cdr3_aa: ASRAANYGYT

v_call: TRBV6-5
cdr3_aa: ASSYYATSGGEQF

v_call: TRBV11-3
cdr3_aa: ASSVYFGTEAF

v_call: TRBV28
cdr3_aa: AARGSRTTNEKLF

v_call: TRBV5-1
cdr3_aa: ASSPRQRTEAF

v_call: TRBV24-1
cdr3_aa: ATSDSGGGGSPLH

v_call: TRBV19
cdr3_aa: ASSIGGAGLQPQH

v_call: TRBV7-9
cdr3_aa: ASNIAGGYEQY

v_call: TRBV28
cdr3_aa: ASSFPTDHTGEAF

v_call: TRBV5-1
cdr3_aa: ASSLPQKGSPLH

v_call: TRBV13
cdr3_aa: ASTFTGGPHEQF

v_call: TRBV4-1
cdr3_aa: ASSQGGGTESNYGYT

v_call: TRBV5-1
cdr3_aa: ASSLEPAGGVGEQF

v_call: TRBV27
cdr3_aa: ASSPGLESSYEQY

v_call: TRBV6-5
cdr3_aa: ASSLLAGAGELF

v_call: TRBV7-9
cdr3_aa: ASSPNLRDTYGYT

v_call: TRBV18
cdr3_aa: ASSPIVQNTEAF

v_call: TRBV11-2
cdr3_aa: ASSVAWDAYEQY

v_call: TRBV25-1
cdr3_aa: ASALGQGAGGYT

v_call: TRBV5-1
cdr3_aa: ASSLAAGQPQH

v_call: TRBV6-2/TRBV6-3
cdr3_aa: ASSFRGYEQY

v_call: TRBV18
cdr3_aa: ASSPGQGAKEGYGYT